This T cell receptor beta chain was sequenced during a study of response to subunit inactivated influenza vaccine (dated 2018 in TCRdb). Study-level background: To follow how T cells responded to a trivalent subunit inactivated influenza vaccine, the researchers relied on deep quantitative profiling of the T cell receptor repertoire.

V lost 6 bases and J lost 2 bases; the stretch between them is 5 bases long. Measured from the cysteine to the phenylalanine, the CDR3 is 12 residues long. Only the CDR3 region is kept as DNA, spanning 36 bases read in frame from base 1. This clonotype turned up a few times. The antigen it binds to is not known. No much larger clonotype is one base removed from it; base qualities were not supplied. Per the publication, the time point label means: 45 to 50 days after influenza vaccine administration. The research as a whole found: The authors proposed that each seasonal influenza vaccination may bring in only a limited number of new T cells.

Library preparation was by RT-PCR. Sequencing relied on an Illumina HiSeq 2500. The public reads were reanalyzed by TCRdb: fastp trimming at Q25, MiXCR alignment, in-frame beta chains only. Entries are consolidated by CDR3 protein sequence, retaining the most common genes and DNA. This sample lists fewer than 700,000 distinct CDR3 sequences; 13% were detected once. The leading ten clones occupy less than 15% of the sample. The source is a man aged 45-60 years who received an inactivated influenza vaccine. Donor details come from another sample of the same person, matched by shared clones. This material consisted of PBMCs from blood, taken more than 35 days after vaccination. The chain is encoded by TRBV12-3 or TRBV12-4 joined to TRBJ1-3; no D gene can be assigned with confidence. Read as DNA, the sequence is TGTGCCAGCAGGGCGGCTGGAAACACCATATATTTT. It specifies CASRAAGNTIYF.